Following are 4 T cell receptor beta chains from one sample sequenced in a study of T cell repertoires in cytomegalovirus infection. TCRdb re-called the reads through MiXCR, storing one row per CDR3 protein. Of about 890,000 distinct CDR3 sequences in the sample, around 31% were seen once. Their antigen targets remain unknown. The input for sequencing was cultured CD8+ T cells from PBMCs, taken from culture after CMV antigen stimulation. The receptor set was obtained from a human donor in good health (CMV status not recorded). Some clones in this sample may be carry-over from other donors' samples.

This clonotype was seen many times. This sequence joins TRBV12-3 or TRBV12-4 and TRBJ1-6; TRBD1 might be the D (5 bases). V lost 5 bases and J lost 7, with 12 bases in between. The CDR3 is 14 residues long. The CDR3: CASSASGANSPLHF. In nucleotides, the CDR3 is TGTGCCAGCAGTGCTTCCGGGGCGAATTCACCCCTCCACTTT.

This clonotype was counted once. This may stem from a read error, because a much larger clone lies one nucleotide away. The rearrangement joins TRBV7-6 to TRBJ1-1; D remains unclear. V was cut by 5 bases and J by 2 bases, with 15 bases left in between. Germline CDR1 and CDR2: SGHVS and FNYEAQ. The CDR3 has 15 residues. Here the CDR3 DNA reads TGTGCCAGCAGCCCCCTAGCTGGCATAAACACTGAAGCTTTCTTT. This gives the protein CASSPLAGINTEAFF.

The genes are TRBV4-3 and TRBJ2-3, with 9 positions matching TRBD2. Per germline, CDR1 LGHNA and CDR2 YSLEER. With 1 base clipped from V and 2 bases from J, the junction kept 4 bases outside the gene matches. There are 16 residues in the CDR3. Here the CDR3 DNA reads TGCGCCAGCAGCCAAGGGCTAGCGGGGATCACAGATACGCAGTATTTT. Residues: CASSQGLAGITDTQYF.

This clonotype was observed a few times. The gene calls are TRBV27 and TRBJ2-1; 8 bases match TRBD1. Germline CDR1 reads MNHEY; CDR2 reads SMNVEV (reference sequence). The CDR3 totals 15 residues. Trimming removed 3 bases from V and 9 bases from J; junction bases left unmatched: 10. The CDR3 reads CASSLSTQGVREQFF. DNA of the CDR3: TGTGCCAGCAGTTTGTCTACACAGGGGGTGCGTGAGCAGTTCTTC.